These 18 T cell receptor beta chains share one sample of origin, sequenced in a study of graft-versus-host responses after intestinal transplantation. The assay was immunoSEQ multiplex PCR, and TCRdb's table has in-frame clones only and misses some. The sample records about 23,000 clones, around 43% being singletons. Investigators plated around 200,000 CFSE-labeled responder cells together with around 200,000 irradiated stimulator cells labeled with violet dye. The source was alloreactive CD8+ T cells from a mixed lymphocyte reaction culture, collected before transplantation. This sample's subset: CFSE-low proliferating T cells sorted from roughly six-day pre-transplant mixed lymphocyte reaction (GvH or HvG direction). The receptors were sampled from a human patient who was an organ donor for intestinal transplantation.

This clone has only a few counts. The rearrangement joins TRBV4-3 to TRBJ2-7; D ambiguous. This CDR3 has 13 amino acids. Germline V gene lookup returns CDR1 LGHNA and CDR2 YSLEER. Between the trimmed V and J ends, which lost 6 bases and 1 base, there was a span of 10 bases. The CDR3, as DNA: TGCGCCAGCAGTCCCGGTAGTTCCTACGAGCAGTACTTC. It translates to CASSPGSSYEQYF.

By share of the sample, this clone is medium-sized (0.01 to 0.1%). V usage is TRBV6-1 and J usage is TRBJ1-5; D not resolved. The ends were cut back, 8 bases at V and 8 bases at J, with 22 bases in the middle. The CDR3 runs 15 residues. CDR1 is MNHNS and CDR2 is SASEGT in the germline V gene. In DNA, the CDR3 is TGTGCCAGCTACATGGGCACCGATCTTAGAAAGCCCCAGCATTTT. Encoded protein: CASYMGTDLRKPQHF.

By share, this clone counts as medium-sized. This rearrangement joins TRBV30 to TRBJ1-2, with a tentative D call TRBD1 (6 bases). V was clipped by 3 bases and J by 5 bases, with 10 bases between them. The CDR3 runs to 12 residues. Germline V lookup: CDR1 GTSNPN, CDR2 SVGIG (reference sequence). The CDR3: CAWRKGGYGYTF. DNA of the CDR3: TGTGCCTGGAGGAAGGGGGGATATGGCTACACCTTC. Full variable domain (missing parts from reference TRBV30 and TRBJ1-2): SQTIHQWPATLVQPVGSPLSLECTVEGTSNPNLYWYRQAAGRGLQLLFYSVGIGQISSEVPQNLSASRPQDRQFILSSKKLLLSDSGFYLCAWRKGGYGYTFGSGTRLTVV.

This clone has more than one count but fewer than ten. The chain combines TRBV9 with TRBJ1-2, with 7 positions matching TRBD1. The CDR3 covers 16 residues. Unmatched junction bases numbered 15, after V lost 3 bases and J lost 7 bases. The V gene's germline CDR1 is SGDLS and CDR2 YYNGEE. CDR3 protein: CASSANIGQAGGGYTF. CDR3 in DNA: TGTGCCAGCAGCGCGAACATAGGACAGGCGGGTGGTGGCTACACCTTC. Full variable domain (rest looked up from reference TRBV9 and TRBJ1-2): DSGVTQTPKHLITATGQRVTLRCSPRSGDLSVYWYQQSLDQGLQFLIQYYNGEERAKGNILERFSAQQFPDLHSELNLSSLELGDSALYFCASSANIGQAGGGYTFGSGTRLTVV.

This clone is judged medium-sized. The chain employs TRBV27 and TRBJ2-7, with D possibly matching TRBD1 (6 bases). V was pared by 5 bases and J by 2 bases, with 10 bases between. There are 13 residues in the CDR3. Germline CDR1 and CDR2: MNHEY and SMNVEV (reference sequence). CDR3 bases: TGTGCCAGCAGTGTAGCAGGGGCCTACGAGCAGTACTTC. Its translation is CASSVAGAYEQYF.

The rearrangement joins TRBV6-5 to TRBJ2-5; D possibly corresponds to TRBD2 (5 bases). The CDR3 sequence is 13 residues long. Per germline, CDR1 MNHEY and CDR2 SVGAGI. The germline V and J ends were trimmed by 5 bases and 2 bases, with 9 bases remaining between them. For the CDR3, the DNA is TGTGCCAGCAGTCTAGGGAGTCAAGAGACCCAGTACTTC. Residues: CASSLGSQETQYF.

The DNA of the CDR3 is TGCGCCAGCAGCTTAATGAATGAGCAGTTCTTC. It is translated as CASSLMNEQFF. The V gene is TRBV5-1, the J gene TRBJ2-1; unclear D gene. The V gene lost 2 bases and the J gene lost 7 bases, with 4 bases spanning the gap. The CDR3 totals 11 residues. Germline CDR1 reads SGHRS; CDR2 reads YFSETQ.

The chain has TRBV7-9 and TRBJ1-1, with D uncertain. Trimming took off 5 bases at V and 6 bases at J, with 13 bases between the two ends. The CDR3 spans 13 residues. Germline CDR1 reads SEHNR; CDR2 reads FQNEAQ (reference sequence). For the CDR3, the DNA is TGTGCCAGCAGCCCCCGGGGTGGGGCTGAAGCTTTCTTT. It is translated as CASSPRGGAEAFF.

This clone was picked up a small number of times. This chain uses TRBV6-1 with TRBJ2-7; unclear D gene. Between the trimmed V and J ends, which lost 0 bases and 2 bases, there was a span of 11 bases. CDR1 and CDR2 from the germline V gene are MNHNS and SASEGT. This CDR3 is built from 15 residues. The CDR3 reads CASSEAVSGPYEQYF. The CDR3 DNA follows: TGTGCCAGCAGTGAAGCGGTGTCCGGTCCCTACGAGCAGTACTTC.

The V and J genes are TRBV10-3 and TRBJ2-7; D is undetermined. The CDR3 has 13 residues. Trimming left V 0 bases short and J 3 bases short, with 6 bases between. The V gene's germline CDR1 is ENHRY and CDR2 SYGVKD. The CDR3, as DNA: TGTGCCATCAGTGAGTCTCGTCACTACGAGCAGTACTTC. Translating gives CAISESRHYEQYF.

The chain uses TRBV5-6 and TRBJ1-3, with D maybe TRBD1 (6 bases). Between the trimmed V and J ends, which lost 2 bases and 1 base, there was a span of 7 bases. The CDR3 loop spans 14 amino acids. CDR1 and CDR2 from the germline V gene are SGHDT and YYEEEE. For the CDR3, the DNA is TGTGCCAGCAGCTTAAGGGGGTCTGGAAACACCATATATTTT. Translation gives CASSLRGSGNTIYF. Full variable domain (missing parts from reference TRBV5-6 and TRBJ1-3): DAGVTQSPTHLIKTRGQQVTLRCSPKSGHDTVSWYQQALGQGPQFIFQYYEEEERQRGNFPDRFSGHQFPNYSSELNVNALLLGDSALYLCASSLRGSGNTIYFGEGSWLTVV.

This clone has just a few counts. An end of the junction differs from the germline gene, which may be a read error. The CDR3 reads CASSYSTGGNQPQHF. Written as DNA, the CDR3 is TGTGCCAGCAGTTACTCGACAGGGGGCAATCAGCCCCAGCATTTT. This chain uses TRBV10-3 with TRBJ1-5; TRBD1 matches at 8 bases. This CDR3 region has 15 residues. Germline V CDR1 and CDR2: ENHRY, SYGVKD.

A few counts support this clone. The chain has TRBV10-3 and TRBJ2-3, with a possible D match to TRBD1 (5 bases). V lost 2 bases, J lost 1 base, and 7 bases lay in between. Per germline, CDR1 ENHRY and CDR2 SYGVKD. The CDR3 totals 14 residues. Written as DNA, the CDR3 is TGTGCCATCAGTGAGATGACAGGCACAGATACGCAGTATTTT. It codes for CAISEMTGTDTQYF.

The CDR3: CASGRHAKNIQYF. CDR3 DNA: TGTGCCAGCGGGAGACACGCCAAAAACATTCAGTACTTC. The chain uses TRBV6-5 and TRBJ2-4; a weak D match, TRBD2 (5 bases). V lost 8 bases and J 1 base, leaving 9 bases between the germline ends. The length of the CDR3 is 13 residues. Germline V gene data show CDR1 as MNHEY and CDR2 as SVGAGI.

The chain couples TRBV7-4 to TRBJ2-5; tentative D call: TRBD2 (5 bases). This CDR3 has 15 amino acids. In germline, CDR1 is SGHVT, CDR2 SQSDAQ. V shed 5 bases and J shed 2 bases, with 15 bases lying between them. This CDR3 is CASSPSRGSQETQYF. The CDR3 nucleotides are TGTGCCAGCAGCCCTAGCCGGGGTTCGCAAGAGACCCAGTACTTC.

Here the CDR3 reads CASSESPDYYNEQFF. The CDR3 DNA sequence: TGTGCCAGCAGTGAATCTCCGGACTATTACAATGAGCAGTTCTTC. The chain links TRBV6-1 to TRBJ2-1; a possible D gene is TRBD2 (6 bases). The V end was cut by 2 bases, the J end by 4 bases, with 12 bases between. The CDR3 is made up of 15 amino acids. From germline, CDR1 is MNHNS and CDR2 SASEGT.

This chain joins TRBV13 and TRBJ1-1, with 7 nucleotides matching TRBD1. Germline V gene sequence: CDR1 PRHDT, CDR2 FYEKMQ (reference sequence). This CDR3 has 13 residues. The V gene end was trimmed by 5 bases and the J gene end by 5 bases; junction bases not matched to a gene: 5. CDR3: CASSARGRTEAFF. CDR3 bases: TGTGCCAGCAGCGCGAGGGGGCGAACTGAAGCTTTCTTT.

In this sample, this clone is medium-sized. V usage is TRBV11-2 and J usage is TRBJ2-7, with a weak D call TRBD2 (6 bases). The germline V gene encodes CDR1 SGHAT and CDR2 FQNNGV. The CDR3 spans 14 residues. V dropped 3 bases and J dropped 3 bases, with 12 bases sitting between them. The CDR3 DNA reads as TGTGCCAGCAGCTTGGGGAGTAGCGGCTACGAGCAGTACTTC. It encodes CASSLGSSGYEQYF.